This T cell receptor (beta chain) is drawn from a study of T cell responses to AZD1222 COVID-19 vaccine. A word on this clone: Its target is not known.

V shed 4 bases and J shed 2 bases, with 13 bases lying between them. The germline gives CDR1 SGDLS, CDR2 YYNGEE. The CDR3 is 16 residues long. General study points: Clonal diversity was possibly underestimated, and white British individuals and females predominated among donors. Repertoire collection took place solely once the T cell response had peaked. Targets within unmutated variant regions were reportedly found for nearly half of spike-specific TCRs.

Assay used: immunoSEQ multiplex PCR; TCRdb lists only in-frame clones, some missing. The repertoire holds roughly 200,000 clones, roughly 94% seen once, with approximately 1.7% in the top ten. Material: peripheral blood, obtained 28 days after the second dose of the MenACWY control vaccine. The receptor comes from an adult who received the MenACWY meningococcal vaccine as a control. The rearrangement uses TRBV9 and TRBJ1-6; no firm D call. CDR3 nucleotides: TGTGCCAGCAGCCGCGGTCAGTCGGCCTATAATTCACCCCTCCACTTT. Translating gives CASSRGQSAYNSPLHF.